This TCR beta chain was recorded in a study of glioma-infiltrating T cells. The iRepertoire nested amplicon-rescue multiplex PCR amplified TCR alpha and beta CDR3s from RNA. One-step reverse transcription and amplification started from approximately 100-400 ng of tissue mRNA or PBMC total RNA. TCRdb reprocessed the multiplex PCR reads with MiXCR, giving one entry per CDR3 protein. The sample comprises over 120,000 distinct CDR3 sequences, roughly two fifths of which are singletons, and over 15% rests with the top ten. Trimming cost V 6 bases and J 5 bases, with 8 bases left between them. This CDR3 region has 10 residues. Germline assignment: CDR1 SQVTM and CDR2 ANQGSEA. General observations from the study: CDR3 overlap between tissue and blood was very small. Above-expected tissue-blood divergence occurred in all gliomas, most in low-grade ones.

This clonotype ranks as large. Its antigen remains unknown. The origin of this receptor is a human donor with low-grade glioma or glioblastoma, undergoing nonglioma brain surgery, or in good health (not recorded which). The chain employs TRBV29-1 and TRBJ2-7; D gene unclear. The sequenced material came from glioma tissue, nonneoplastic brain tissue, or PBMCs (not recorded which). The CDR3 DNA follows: TGCAGCGTCGTCCAGCACGAGCAGTACTTC. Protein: CSVVQHEQYF.